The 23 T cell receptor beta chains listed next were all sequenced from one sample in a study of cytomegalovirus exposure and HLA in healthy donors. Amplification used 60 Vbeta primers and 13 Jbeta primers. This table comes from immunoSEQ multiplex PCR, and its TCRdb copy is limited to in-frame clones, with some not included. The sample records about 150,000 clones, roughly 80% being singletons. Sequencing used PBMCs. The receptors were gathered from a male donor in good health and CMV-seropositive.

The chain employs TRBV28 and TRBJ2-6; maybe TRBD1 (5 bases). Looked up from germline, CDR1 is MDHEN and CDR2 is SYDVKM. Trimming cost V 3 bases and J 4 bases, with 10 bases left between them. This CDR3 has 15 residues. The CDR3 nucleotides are TGTGCCAGCAGTTTGTCAGGGAACGGGGCCAACGTCCTGACTTTC. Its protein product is CASSLSGNGANVLTF.

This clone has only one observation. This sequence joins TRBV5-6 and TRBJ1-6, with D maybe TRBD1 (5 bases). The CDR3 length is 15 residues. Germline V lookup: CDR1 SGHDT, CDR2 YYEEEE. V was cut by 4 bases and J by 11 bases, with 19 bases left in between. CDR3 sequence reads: CASSPSGGIRTPLHF. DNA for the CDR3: TGTGCCAGCAGCCCCTCCGGGGGGATCCGGACACCCCTCCACTTT.

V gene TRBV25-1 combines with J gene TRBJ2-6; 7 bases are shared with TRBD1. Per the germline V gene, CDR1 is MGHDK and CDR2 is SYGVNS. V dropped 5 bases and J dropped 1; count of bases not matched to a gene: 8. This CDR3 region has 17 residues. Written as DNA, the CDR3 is TGTGCCAGCAGTACGACAGGGCTGACATCTGGGGCCAACGTCCTGACTTTC. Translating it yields CASSTTGLTSGANVLTF. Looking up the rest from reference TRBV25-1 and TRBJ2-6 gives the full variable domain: EADIYQTPRYLVIGTGKKITLECSQTMGHDKMYWYQQDPGMELHLIHYSYGVNSTEKGDLSSESTVSRIRTEHFPLTLESARPSHTSQYLCASSTTGLTSGANVLTFGAGSRLTVL.

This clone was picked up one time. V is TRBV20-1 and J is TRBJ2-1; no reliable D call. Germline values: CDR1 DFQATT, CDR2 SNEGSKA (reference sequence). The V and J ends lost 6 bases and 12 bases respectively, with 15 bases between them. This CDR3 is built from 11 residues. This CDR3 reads CSARSGVWQFF. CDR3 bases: TGCAGTGCAAGATCAGGCGTGTGGCAGTTCTTC.

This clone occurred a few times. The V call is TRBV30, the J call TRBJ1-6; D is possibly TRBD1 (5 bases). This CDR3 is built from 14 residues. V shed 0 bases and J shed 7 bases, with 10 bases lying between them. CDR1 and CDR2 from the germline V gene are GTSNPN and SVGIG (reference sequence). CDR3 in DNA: TGTGCCTGGAGTGTAACCGGGGGGAATTCACCCCTCCACTTT. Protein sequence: CAWSVTGGNSPLHF.

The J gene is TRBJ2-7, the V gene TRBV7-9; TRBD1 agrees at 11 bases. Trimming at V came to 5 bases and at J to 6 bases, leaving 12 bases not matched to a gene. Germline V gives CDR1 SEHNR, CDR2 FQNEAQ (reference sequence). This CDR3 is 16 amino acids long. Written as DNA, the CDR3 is TGTGCCAGCAGCCCTTCACCGGGACAGGGGGGATCCGAGCAGTACTTC. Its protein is CASSPSPGQGGSEQYF.

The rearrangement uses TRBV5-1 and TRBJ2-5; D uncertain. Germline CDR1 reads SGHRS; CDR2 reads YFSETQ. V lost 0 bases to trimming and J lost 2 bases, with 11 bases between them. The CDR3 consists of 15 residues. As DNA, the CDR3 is TGCGCCAGCAGCTTGGACTCCGGTCGTCAAGAGACCCAGTACTTC. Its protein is CASSLDSGRQETQYF. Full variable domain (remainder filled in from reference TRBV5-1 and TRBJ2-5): KAGVTQTPRYLIKTRGQQVTLSCSPISGHRSVSWYQQTPGQGLQFLFEYFSETQRNKGNFPGRFSGRQFSNSRSEMNVSTLELGDSALYLCASSLDSGRQETQYFGPGTRLLVL.

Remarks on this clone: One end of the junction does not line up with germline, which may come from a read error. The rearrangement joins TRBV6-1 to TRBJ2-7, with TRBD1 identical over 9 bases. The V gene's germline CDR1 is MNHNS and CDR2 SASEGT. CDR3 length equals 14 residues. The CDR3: CASSGLGGQGLGNF. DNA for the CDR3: TGTGCCAGCAGTGGCCTCGGAGGACAGGGGTTGGGGAACTTC.

CDR3: CASSPMGATSNQPQHF. CDR3 nucleotide sequence: TGTGCCAGCAGCCCCATGGGGGCTACTAGCAATCAGCCCCAGCATTTT. This chain links TRBV5-6 with TRBJ1-5, with D perhaps TRBD1 (6 bases). The V end was cut by 4 bases, the J end by 0 bases, with 14 bases between. CDR3 length equals 16 residues. Germline values: CDR1 SGHDT, CDR2 YYEEEE.

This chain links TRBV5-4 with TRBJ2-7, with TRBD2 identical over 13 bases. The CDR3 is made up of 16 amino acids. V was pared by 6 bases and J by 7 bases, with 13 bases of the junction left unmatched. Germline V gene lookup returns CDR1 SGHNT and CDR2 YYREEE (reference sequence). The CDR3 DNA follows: TGTGCCAGCACGCCCCGGAGGACTAGCGGGAGCGGGGAGCAGTACTTC. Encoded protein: CASTPRRTSGSGEQYF.

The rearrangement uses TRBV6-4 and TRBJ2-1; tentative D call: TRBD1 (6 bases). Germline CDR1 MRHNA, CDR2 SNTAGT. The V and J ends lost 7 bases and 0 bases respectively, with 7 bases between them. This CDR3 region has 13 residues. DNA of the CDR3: TGTGCCAGCAAAGGGGGCTCCTACAATGAGCAGTTCTTC. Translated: CASKGGSYNEQFF.

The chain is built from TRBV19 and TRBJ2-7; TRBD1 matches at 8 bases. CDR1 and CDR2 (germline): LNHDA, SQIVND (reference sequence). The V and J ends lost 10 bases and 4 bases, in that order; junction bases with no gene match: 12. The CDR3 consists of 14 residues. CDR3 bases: TGTGCCACCTCACAACCGGGACAGGTATACGAGCAGTACTTC. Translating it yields CATSQPGQVYEQYF. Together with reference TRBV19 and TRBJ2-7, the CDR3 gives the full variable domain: DGGITQSPKYLFRKEGQNVTLSCEQNLNHDAMYWYRQDPGQGLRLIYYSQIVNDFQKGDIAEGYSVSREKKESFPLTVTSAQKNPTAFYLCATSQPGQVYEQYFGPGTRLTVT.

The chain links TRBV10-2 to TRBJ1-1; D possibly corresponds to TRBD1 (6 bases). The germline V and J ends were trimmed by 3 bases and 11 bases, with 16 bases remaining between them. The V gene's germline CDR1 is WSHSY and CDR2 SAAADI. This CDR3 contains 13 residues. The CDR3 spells CASSDPRQVGAFF. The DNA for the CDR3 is TGCGCCAGCAGTGACCCCCGACAGGTCGGGGCTTTCTTT.

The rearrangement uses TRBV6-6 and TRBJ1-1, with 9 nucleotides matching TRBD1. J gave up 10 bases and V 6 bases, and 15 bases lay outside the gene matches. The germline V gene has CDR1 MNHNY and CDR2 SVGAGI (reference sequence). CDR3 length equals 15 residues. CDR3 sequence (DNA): TGTGCCAGCAGGGCAACAGGGGGCGCGATATTAGGAGCTTTCTTT. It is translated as CASRATGGAILGAFF.

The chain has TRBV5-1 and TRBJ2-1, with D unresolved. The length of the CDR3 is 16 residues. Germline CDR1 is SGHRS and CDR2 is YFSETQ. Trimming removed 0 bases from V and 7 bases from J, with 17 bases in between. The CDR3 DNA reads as TGCGCCAGCAGCTTGGGTGGGCCTCCTGTTACAAATGAGCAGTTCTTC. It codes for CASSLGGPPVTNEQFF. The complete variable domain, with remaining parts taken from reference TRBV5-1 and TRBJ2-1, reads KAGVTQTPRYLIKTRGQQVTLSCSPISGHRSVSWYQQTPGQGLQFLFEYFSETQRNKGNFPGRFSGRQFSNSRSEMNVSTLELGDSALYLCASSLGGPPVTNEQFFGPGTRLTVL.

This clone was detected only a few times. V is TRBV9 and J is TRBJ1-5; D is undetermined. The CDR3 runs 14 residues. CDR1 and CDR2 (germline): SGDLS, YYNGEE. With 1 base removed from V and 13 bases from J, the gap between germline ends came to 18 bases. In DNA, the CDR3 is TGTGCCAGCAGCGTATCTCCGGTCCCAGCGGGGCAGCATTTT. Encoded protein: CASSVSPVPAGQHF.

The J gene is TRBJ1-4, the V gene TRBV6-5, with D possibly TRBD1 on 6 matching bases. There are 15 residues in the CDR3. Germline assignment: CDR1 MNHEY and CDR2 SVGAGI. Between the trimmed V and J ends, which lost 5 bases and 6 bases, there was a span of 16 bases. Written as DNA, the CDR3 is TGTGCCAGCAGTCCTCAGACAGGCTGGGATGAAAAACTGTTTTTT. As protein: CASSPQTGWDEKLFF.

DNA for the CDR3: TGTGCCAGTAAGCCACAGGGAACTCGCGGGGAGCTGTTTTTT. Residues: CASKPQGTRGELFF. V and J are TRBV19 and TRBJ2-2; D possibly corresponds to TRBD1 (6 bases). The CDR3 has 14 residues. V lost 7 bases to trimming and J lost 7 bases, with 16 bases between them. Germline CDR1 and CDR2: LNHDA and SQIVND (reference sequence).

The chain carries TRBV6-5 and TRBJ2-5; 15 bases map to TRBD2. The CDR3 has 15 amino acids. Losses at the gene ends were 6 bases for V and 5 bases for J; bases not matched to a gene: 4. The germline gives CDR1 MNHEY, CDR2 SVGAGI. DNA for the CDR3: TGTGCCAGCAGAGGACTAGCGGGAGGGGGGGAGACCCAGTACTTC. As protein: CASRGLAGGGETQYF.

CDR3 sequence reads: CASSRRDLKQFF. DNA of the CDR3: TGTGCCAGTAGTAGGAGGGACCTCAAGCAGTTCTTC. This rearrangement joins TRBV19 to TRBJ2-1; possibly TRBD2 for D (6 bases). Deletions cut 4 bases from V and 11 bases from J, with 12 bases between. The CDR3 is made up of 12 amino acids. Germline-derived CDR1 and CDR2 are LNHDA and SQIVND (reference sequence).

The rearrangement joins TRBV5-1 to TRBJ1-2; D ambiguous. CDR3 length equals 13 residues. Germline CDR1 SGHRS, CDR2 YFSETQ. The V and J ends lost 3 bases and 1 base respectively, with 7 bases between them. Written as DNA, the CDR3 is TGCGCCAGCAGCTCTGAGGGTAACTATGGCTACACCTTC. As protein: CASSSEGNYGYTF.

The CDR3 nucleotides read TGTGCCAGCAGCAATTACAGGGGTTCCTACGAGCAGTACTTC. This gives the protein CASSNYRGSYEQYF. This chain uses TRBV11-3 with TRBJ2-7; TRBD1 aligns across 7 bases. The CDR3 sequence is 14 residues long. Unmatched junction bases numbered 5, after V lost 5 bases and J lost 1 base. Per germline, CDR1 SGHNT and CDR2 YENEEA.

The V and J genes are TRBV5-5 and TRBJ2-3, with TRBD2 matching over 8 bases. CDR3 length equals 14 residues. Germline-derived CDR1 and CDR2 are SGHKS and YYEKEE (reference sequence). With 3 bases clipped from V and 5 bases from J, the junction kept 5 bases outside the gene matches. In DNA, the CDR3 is TGTGCCAGCAGCTCCGGGAGGGCGGAAGATACGCAGTATTTT. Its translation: CASSSGRAEDTQYF.